This T cell receptor beta chain was captured by sequencing in a study of beta chain features in type 1 diabetes. General study findings and limits: The VDJ junctions of type 1 diabetes patients carried fewer insertions and more deletions. Type 1 diabetes patients had moderately but significantly shorter TCRB CDR3s in all four CD4+ subsets.

Trimming removed 3 bases from V and 2 bases from J, with 8 bases in between. Germline V gene lookup returns CDR1 SGHRS and CDR2 YFSETQ. The CDR3 loop spans 13 amino acids. Expressed TCRB transcripts were sequenced, since all the RNA that had been isolated was reverse transcribed. The table came from immunoSEQ multiplex PCR; TCRdb's copy has only in-frame clones and leaves some out. The sample shows 150,000 to 200,000 clones, about 9% of them seen only once. This clone was picked up a small number of times. Its antigen is currently unknown. This TCR came from a woman aged 25 to 45 with type 1 diabetes. J is TRBJ2-5 and V is TRBV5-1; a possible D gene is TRBD1 (5 bases). The sequencing sample was made of central memory CD4+ T cells from blood. The CDR3 region is CASSSRQQETQYF. CDR3 coding DNA: TGCGCCAGCAGCTCCCGACAGCAAGAGACCCAGTACTTC.